This T cell receptor beta chain was retrieved from a study of blood T cell repertoires in COVID-19. As for the study in general: The origin of the acute and convalescent COVID-19 samples was the United States, Italy and Spain. PBMCs, B-cell-depleted T cells, or T cells were the source of the cDNA or gDNA that made up the material.

The Seattle patients joined while their infection was active and were tracked longitudinally afterward. The length of the CDR3 is 20 residues. CDR1 SGHNT and CDR2 YYREEE come from the germline V gene (reference sequence). V dropped 0 bases and J dropped 0 bases, with 24 bases sitting between them. In the original processing: Cell counts per sample came from amplifying reference gene primers. Generated by immunoSEQ multiplex PCR, the TCRdb table keeps only in-frame clones and is missing some. The D gene and trimming were derived from the DNA, and the V and J assignments and clone size from that table. The data contain approximately 350,000 clones, more than 70% of them singletons.

The chain employs TRBV5-4 and TRBJ2-5, with a tentative D call TRBD1 (6 bases). The sequence derives from a woman in her thirties with COVID-19, enrolled during active disease. Sequencing input: peripheral blood. CDR3 sequence (DNA): TGTGCCAGCAGCTTGGCGCCCAGCAGGACAGCCCAGTTTGACCAAGAGACCCAGTACTTC. Translated, it gives CASSLAPSRTAQFDQETQYF.